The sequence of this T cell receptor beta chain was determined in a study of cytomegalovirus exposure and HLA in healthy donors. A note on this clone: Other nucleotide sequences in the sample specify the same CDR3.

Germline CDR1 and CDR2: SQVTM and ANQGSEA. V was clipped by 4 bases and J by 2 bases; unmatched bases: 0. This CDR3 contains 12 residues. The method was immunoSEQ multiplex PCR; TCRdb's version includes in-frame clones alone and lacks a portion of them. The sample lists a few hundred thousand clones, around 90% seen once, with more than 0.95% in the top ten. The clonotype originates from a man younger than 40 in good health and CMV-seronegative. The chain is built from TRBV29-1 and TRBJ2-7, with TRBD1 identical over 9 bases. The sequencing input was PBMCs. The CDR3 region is CSVGTGAYEQYF. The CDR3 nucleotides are TGCAGCGTTGGGACAGGGGCCTACGAGCAGTACTTC.